The rows below give T cell receptor beta chains drawn from one sample of a study of Ad26.COV2.S vaccination and SARS-CoV-2 variants. TCRdb's table, derived via immunoSEQ multiplex PCR, lists solely in-frame clones and lacks some. The repertoire holds roughly 150,000 clones, 86% seen once, with around 5% in the top ten. This sample comprised peripheral blood, obtained after recovery from COVID-19. These receptors all come from a human donor who had recovered from COVID-19. The CDR3 runs from the conserved cysteine through the conserved F or W. D genes are given only for firm matches. Clone size is not always given. Where it is, it says once, few, many or a class for expanded clones.

CAGGVAGGKETQYF TGTGCCGGAGGAGTCGCGGGGGGGAAAGAGACCCAGTACTTC . TRBJ2-5 TRBD2 TRBV6-5
CATSAPRYAGTDTQYF TGTGCCACCAGCGCCCCAAGGTACGCGGGCACAGATACGCAGTATTTT . TRBJ2-3 . TRBV15
CASRERTADRLSEKLFF TGTGCCAGCAGGGAAAGGACAGCCGATAGGTTATCGGAAAAACTGTTTTTT . TRBJ1-4 . TRBV28
CASSHVLGTGYNEQFF TGTGCCAGCAGCCATGTCCTGGGGACAGGGTACAATGAGCAGTTCTTC . TRBJ2-1 TRBD1 TRBV14
CASSPGTGNEKLFF TGCGCCAGCAGCCCCGGGACAGGGAATGAAAAACTGTTTTTT once TRBJ1-4 TRBD1 TRBV5-1
CASSHPPSVSSYEQYF TGTGCCAGCAGCCACCCCCCTAGCGTTAGCTCCTACGAGCAGTACTTC . TRBJ2-7 . TRBV3-1/TRBV3-2
CASSYLQTNTEAFF TGTGCCAGCAGTTACTTACAGACGAACACTGAAGCTTTCTTT once TRBJ1-1 . TRBV6-6
CAMGSAGEETQYF TGTGCCATGGGATCAGCGGGAGAAGAGACCCAGTACTTC . TRBJ2-5 TRBD2 TRBV6-5
CASSLEARSIKAFF TGTGCCAGCAGCTTAGAGGCGCGTTCCATAAAAGCTTTCTTT . TRBJ1-1 . TRBV7-2
CASSYFIFTEAFF TGTGCCAGCAGTTACTTTATATTCACTGAAGCTTTCTTT . TRBJ1-1 . TRBV6-2/TRBV6-3
CASMHRLLSNQPQHF TGTGCCAGCATGCACAGGCTGCTTAGCAATCAGCCCCAGCATTTT . TRBJ1-5 . TRBV6-5
CASTPAGLYEQYF TGCGCCAGCACCCCAGCGGGACTCTACGAGCAGTACTTC . TRBJ2-7 TRBD2 TRBV10-2
CASSLPVPGMRDDTQYF TGTGCCAGCAGTCTACCCGTACCGGGGATGCGGGACGATACGCAGTATTTT . TRBJ2-3 . TRBV28
CASSLAEYSNQPQHF TGTGCCAGCAGCTTAGCGGAGTATAGCAATCAGCCCCAGCATTTT . TRBJ1-5 . TRBV7-6
CSVEGGFYGYTF TGCAGCGTTGAGGGGGGCTTTTATGGCTACACCTTC . TRBJ1-2 . TRBV29-1
CASSFRTGELFF TGTGCCAGCAGCTTCCGGACCGGGGAGCTGTTTTTT . TRBJ2-2 . TRBV7-9
CASSVYWTPYNEQFF TGTGCCAGCAGCGTATATTGGACTCCCTACAATGAGCAGTTCTTC . TRBJ2-1 . TRBV9
CASSTGGISYEQYF TGCGCCAGCAGCACCGGGGGCATCTCCTACGAGCAGTACTTC . TRBJ2-7 . TRBV5-1
CASGGTVRYENYGYTF TGTGCTAGTGGTGGGACAGTTCGGTACGAGAACTATGGCTACACCTTC . TRBJ1-2 TRBD1 TRBV12-5
CATGREGYTF TGTGCCACCGGAAGAGAGGGCTACACCTTC . TRBJ1-2 . TRBV24-1
CASSSQAAGGTQYF TGTGCCAGCAGCTCCCAGGCGGCGGGTGGAACGCAGTATTTT . TRBJ2-3 . TRBV5-6
CASSVVSGSGELFF TGTGCCAGCAGCGTAGTGTCAGGGTCCGGGGAGCTGTTTTTT . TRBJ2-2 . TRBV9
CASSSSRLNTGELFF TGTGCCAGCAGTTCCTCGAGACTGAACACCGGGGAGCTGTTTTTT . TRBJ2-2 . TRBV27
CASSYSSGGAYNEQFF TGTGCCAGCAGTTACTCTAGCGGGGGGGCCTACAATGAGCAGTTCTTC . TRBJ2-1 TRBD2 TRBV6-6
CASSVAGYSYNSPLHF TGTGCCAGCAGCGTAGCAGGGTACTCCTATAATTCACCCCTCCACTTT . TRBJ1-6 . TRBV9
CASSDRDYGYTF TGTGCCAGCAGTGACAGGGACTATGGCTACACCTTC . TRBJ1-2 . TRBV6-1
CSVEDRWGVGYTF TGCAGCGTTGAAGATCGATGGGGGGTTGGCTACACCTTC . TRBJ1-2 . TRBV29-1
CASSQEGQGAYGELFF TGCGCCAGCAGCCAAGAGGGACAGGGGGCTTACGGGGAGCTGTTTTTT . TRBJ2-2 TRBD1 TRBV4-1
CASSPILGQYNEQFF TGTGCCAGCTCACCAATCCTGGGACAATACAATGAGCAGTTCTTC . TRBJ2-1 . TRBV18
CASSQGPGQGREKLFF TGTGCCAGCAGCCAAGGCCCGGGACAGGGAAGGGAAAAACTGTTTTTT . TRBJ1-4 TRBD1 TRBV3-1/TRBV3-2
CASSLGSNNSPLHF TGCGCCAGCAGCTTGGGATCCAATAATTCACCCCTCCACTTT . TRBJ1-6 . TRBV5-1
CAISASSNEQFF TGTGCCATCTCGGCTTCGAGCAATGAGCAGTTCTTC . TRBJ2-1 . TRBV10-3
CASSTQVNTEAFF TGTGCCAGTAGTACACAGGTGAACACTGAAGCTTTCTTT . TRBJ1-1 . TRBV19
CASGKQGPTGTEAFF TGTGCCAGCGGAAAACAGGGGCCTACGGGGACTGAAGCTTTCTTT . TRBJ1-1 TRBD1 TRBV7-9
CASSEDGTSYNEQFF TGTGCCAGCAGTGAAGACGGGACTTCCTACAATGAGCAGTTCTTC . TRBJ2-1 . TRBV6-1
CASTVGRAVGGQYF TGTGCCAGCACCGTGGGGAGAGCGGTGGGAGGGCAGTACTTC . TRBJ2-7 . TRBV28
CASSQATPRGAGELFF TGTGCCAGCAGCCAAGCGACTCCCCGAGGGGCCGGGGAGCTGTTTTTT . TRBJ2-2 . TRBV3-1/TRBV3-2
CASLSRGAYSPLHF TGTGCCAGCCTCTCCAGGGGCGCTTATTCACCCCTCCACTTT few TRBJ1-6 . TRBV2
CASGGGGRNQPQHF TGTGCCAGCGGGGGCGGGGGGAGGAATCAGCCCCAGCATTTT . TRBJ1-5 . TRBV2
CASRQNLAREQFF TGTGCCAGTAGACAGAATCTAGCGAGGGAGCAGTTCTTC . TRBJ2-1 . TRBV19
CASSLYGGSRYQPQHF TGTGCCAGCAGTTTATACGGTGGCAGCCGATATCAGCCCCAGCATTTT . TRBJ1-5 . TRBV28
CSYRLASGGRTDTQYF TGCAGCTACCGATTAGCTAGCGGGGGACGCACAGATACGCAGTATTTT few TRBJ2-3 TRBD2 TRBV29-1
CSVELAGEIISTDTQYF TGCAGCGTTGAATTAGCGGGGGAGATAATTAGCACAGATACGCAGTATTTT once TRBJ2-3 TRBD2 TRBV29-1
CSGTSGAGYTF TGCAGCGGGACTTCAGGGGCTGGCTACACCTTC . TRBJ1-2 . TRBV29-1
CATQPTGGIDGYTF TGTGCCACCCAACCGACAGGGGGCATCGATGGCTACACCTTC . TRBJ1-2 TRBD1 TRBV19
CASSGWTSGGSIGETQYF TGCGCCAGCAGCGGTTGGACTAGCGGGGGATCGATAGGGGAGACCCAGTACTTC . TRBJ2-5 TRBD2 TRBV5-1
CASSTAYRGAGNTIYF TGTGCCAGTAGTACCGCCTACAGGGGAGCTGGAAACACCATATATTTT . TRBJ1-3 TRBD1 TRBV19
CASSISGGGPYNEQFF TGTGCCAGTAGTATTTCGGGGGGGGGCCCCTACAATGAGCAGTTCTTC . TRBJ2-1 TRBD2 TRBV19
CASSLGQGGRNTEAFF TGTGCCAGCAGTTTGGGACAGGGAGGGAGGAACACTGAAGCTTTCTTT once TRBJ1-1 TRBD1 TRBV28